This TCR beta chain was recovered during a study of early T cells in non-severe SARS-CoV-2 infection. TCRdb re-called the 5' RACE reads with MiXCR, one entry per CDR3 protein. This repertoire shows more than 80,000 distinct CDR3 sequences, roughly an eighth found once; its top ten account for approximately 1.3%. This CDR3 has 17 amino acids. Germline lookup yields CDR1 MNHNS and CDR2 SASEGT. V lost 4 bases and J 0 bases, leaving 16 bases between the germline ends. The table lists this clonotype with many counts. No antigen is known for it. Broader study findings: Private and CD4 specificities were missed by VDJdb matching, which favored anti-spike CD8 responses.

The source is an adult who was a healthcare worker with PCR-confirmed SARS-CoV-2 infection or an uninfected control (not recorded which). Sequenced sample: whole blood. This chain connects TRBV6-1 to TRBJ1-5; D may be TRBD1 (5 bases). The CDR3 nucleotides are TGTGCCAGCAGTGGGAGGGGTTCAACCTCTAGCAATCAGCCCCAGCATTTT. Residues: CASSGRGSTSSNQPQHF.